The 26 T cell receptor beta chains in this list originate from one sample, sequenced in a study of blood T cell repertoires in COVID-19. Sequenced by immunoSEQ multiplex PCR; TCRdb stores in-frame clones only, minus some. The data hold around 220,000 clones, with about nine tenths observed a single time. The specimen sequenced was PBMCs or T cells enriched from blood (not recorded which). These TCRs come from a woman in her 30s with acute COVID-19.

The CDR3 loop is CASTAGLAWKETQYF. The CDR3 nucleotides read TGTGCCAGCACCGCGGGACTAGCGTGGAAAGAGACCCAGTACTTC. V is TRBV5-4 and J is TRBJ2-5; 10 nucleotides match TRBD2. The trim removed 6 bases at V and 3 bases at J, leaving 8 bases unmatched. The CDR3 contains 15 residues. Germline CDR1 and CDR2: SGHNT and YYREEE (reference sequence).

The rearrangement links TRBV27 to TRBJ1-5; 7 bases map to TRBD1. Looked up from germline, CDR1 is MNHEY and CDR2 is SMNVEV (reference sequence). Losses at the gene ends were 5 bases for V and 3 bases for J; bases not matched to a gene: 4. The CDR3 has 14 residues. The CDR3 region is CASSLDRDNQPQHF. The CDR3 bases are TGTGCCAGCAGTCTCGACAGGGACAATCAGCCCCAGCATTTT.

Remarks on this clone: Other DNA sequences in the same sample also yield this CDR3. The rearrangement links TRBV29-1 to TRBJ1-2; no clear D gene. CDR1 is SQVTM and CDR2 is ANQGSEA in the germline V gene. V was shortened by 6 bases and J by 4 bases, with 9 bases between the two germline ends. CDR3 length equals 11 residues. As DNA, the CDR3 is TGCAGCGTCTCGGGGTCCTATGGCTACACCTTC. Translating gives CSVSGSYGYTF.

This chain joins TRBV4-1 and TRBJ1-2; D gene uncertain. The V end was cut by 4 bases, the J end by 0 bases, with 12 bases between. The CDR3 loop spans 15 amino acids. CDR1 and CDR2 (germline): MGHRA, YSYEKL. The CDR3 bases are TGCGCCAGCAGCCCACAGACGGAAGCTAACTATGGCTACACCTTC. Translating it yields CASSPQTEANYGYTF.

The chain carries TRBV19 and TRBJ1-2; the match to TRBD1 covers 7 bases. There are 14 residues in the CDR3. V gave up 4 bases and J gave up 8 bases; unmatched junction bases: 10. Germline V gene data show CDR1 as LNHDA and CDR2 as SQIVND (reference sequence). The CDR3 DNA reads TGTGCCAGTAGTAGAGACAGGGTACCGCTAGGCTACACCTTC. Its translation is CASSRDRVPLGYTF.

The V call is TRBV3-1 (or the pseudogene TRBV3-2), the J call TRBJ2-5; the match to TRBD2 covers 12 bases. Germline V lookup: CDR1 LGHDT, CDR2 YNNKEL (reference sequence). The CDR3 extends over 16 amino acids. V was pared by 4 bases and J by 1 base, with 4 bases of the junction left unmatched. The CDR3 spells CASSLTSGGSQETQYF. CDR3 DNA: TGTGCCAGCAGCCTGACTAGCGGGGGATCCCAAGAGACCCAGTACTTC.

V usage is TRBV19 and J usage is TRBJ1-1; TRBD1 is a possible D gene (5 bases). The CDR3 is made up of 15 amino acids. V was cut by 8 bases and J by 0 bases, with 16 bases left in between. Germline V gene sequence: CDR1 LNHDA, CDR2 SQIVND (reference sequence). CDR3 residues: CASQSGLALNTEAFF. DNA for the CDR3: TGTGCCAGTCAATCAGGGCTGGCCTTGAACACTGAAGCTTTCTTT.

This clone was seen a handful of times. The J gene is TRBJ1-5, the V gene TRBV7-8; a possible D gene is TRBD1 (5 bases). Germline lookup yields CDR1 SGHVS and CDR2 FQNEAQ. This CDR3 contains 15 residues. V lost 5 bases to trimming and J lost 0 bases, with 11 bases between them. The CDR3 DNA reads TGTGCCAGCAGCCGAGACAGAAATAGCAATCAGCCCCAGCATTTT. It yields the protein CASSRDRNSNQPQHF. Variable domain in full (rest from reference TRBV7-8 and TRBJ1-5): GAGVSQSPRYKVAKRGQDVALRCDPISGHVSLFWYQQALGQGPEFLTYFQNEAQLDKSGLPSDRFFAERPEGSVSTLKIQRTQQEDSAVYLCASSRDRNSNQPQHFGDGTRLSIL.

This chain links TRBV28 with TRBJ2-1; D is possibly TRBD2 (6 bases). The germline CDR1 and CDR2 sequences are MDHEN and SYDVKM. The CDR3 loop spans 15 amino acids. V gave up 4 bases and J gave up 0 bases, with 10 bases separating them. The CDR3 DNA sequence: TGTGCCAGCAGTTCCGGGAGTAGCTCCTACAATGAGCAGTTCTTC. Protein product: CASSSGSSSYNEQFF.

This clone was detected once. This chain uses TRBV19 with TRBJ1-5; tentative D call: TRBD1 (5 bases). The length of the CDR3 is 15 residues. CDR1 is LNHDA, CDR2 SQIVND, per germline (reference sequence). Trimming removed 5 bases from V and 0 bases from J, with 11 bases in between. The CDR3 DNA reads as TGTGCCAGTAGTTTTCAGGGTATTAGCAATCAGCCCCAGCATTTT. Its protein is CASSFQGISNQPQHF.

This sequence joins TRBV7-3 and TRBJ2-1; weak D call: TRBD2 (5 bases). Trimming took 5 bases from V and 6 from J, leaving 11 bases between them. Germline CDR1 reads SGHTA; CDR2 reads FQGTGA. This CDR3 comprises 13 residues. The CDR3 coding sequence is TGTGCCAGCAGCCCCTGGACTGGCAATGAGCAGTTCTTC. Translated, it gives CASSPWTGNEQFF.

The CDR3 nucleotides are TGTGCCAGCAGTTTCGCGGGAGAAGGAGATACGCAGTATTTT. This sequence encodes CASSFAGEGDTQYF. V gene TRBV6-2 or TRBV6-3 combines with J gene TRBJ2-3; 7 bases align to TRBD2. Germline V CDR1 and CDR2: MNHEY, SVGEGT. The CDR3 is made up of 14 amino acids. The trim removed 4 bases at V and 5 bases at J, leaving 6 bases unmatched.

This clone was observed once. The chain links TRBV5-1 to TRBJ2-7; D unresolved. The germline CDR1 and CDR2 sequences are SGHRS and YFSETQ. The length of the CDR3 is 13 residues. Between the trimmed V and J ends, which lost 4 bases and 2 bases, there was a span of 10 bases. The CDR3 DNA reads as TGCGCCAGCAGCCCGCAACGGGCCTACGAGCAGTACTTC. Its protein product is CASSPQRAYEQYF. Complete variable domain (other parts from reference TRBV5-1 and TRBJ2-7): KAGVTQTPRYLIKTRGQQVTLSCSPISGHRSVSWYQQTPGQGLQFLFEYFSETQRNKGNFPGRFSGRQFSNSRSEMNVSTLELGDSALYLCASSPQRAYEQYFGPGTRLTVT.

The chain is built from TRBV4-2 and TRBJ2-2; a possible D gene is TRBD2 (5 bases). Trimming cost V 1 base and J 4 bases, with 16 bases left between them. Germline V lookup: CDR1 LGHNA, CDR2 YNFKEQ. The CDR3 length is 17 residues. CDR3 residues: CASSQAGGFSGTGELFF. DNA of the CDR3: TGTGCCAGCAGCCAAGCGGGCGGGTTTTCTGGCACCGGGGAGCTGTTTTTT.

This clone came up once. This chain uses TRBV10-3 with TRBJ2-7, with 11 bases lining up with TRBD1. The CDR3 totals 14 residues. Per the germline V gene, CDR1 is ENHRY and CDR2 is SYGVKD. The J segment lost 6 bases and the V segment lost 6 bases, leaving 7 bases of the junction unmatched. The CDR3 is CAIRGGQGDVEQYF. In DNA form, the CDR3 reads TGTGCCATCAGGGGGGGACAGGGGGACGTCGAGCAGTACTTC.

The chain is built from TRBV30 and TRBJ2-7, with TRBD1 matching over 10 bases. The CDR3 has 14 residues. Germline CDR1 is GTSNPN and CDR2 is SVGIG (reference sequence). Losses at the gene ends were 2 bases for V and 5 bases for J; bases not matched to a gene: 6. As DNA, the CDR3 is TGTGCCTGGAGTAAGGGACAGGGGTTCCACGAGCAGTACTTC. Translating gives CAWSKGQGFHEQYF.

This chain uses TRBV7-8 with TRBJ2-6; D is unresolved. The CDR3 runs 16 residues. CDR1 and CDR2 (germline): SGHVS, FQNEAQ. Trimming stripped 1 base from V and 1 base from J, with 8 bases between. CDR3 sequence: CASSLGTMSGANVLTF. The CDR3 DNA reads TGTGCCAGCAGCTTAGGTACAATGTCTGGGGCCAACGTCCTGACTTTC.

The chain joins TRBV5-8 to TRBJ1-6; a weak D match, TRBD1 (6 bases). CDR3 size: 17 residues. Looked up from germline, CDR1 is SGHTS and CDR2 is YDEGEE. Trimming cost V 1 base and J 7 bases, with 18 bases left between them. The CDR3 sequence: CASSLYSGGASNSPLHF. DNA for the CDR3: TGTGCCAGCAGCTTGTACTCGGGGGGCGCGTCAAATTCACCCCTCCACTTT.

This clone appeared a few times. The chain joins TRBV15 to TRBJ2-7; tentatively, D is TRBD2 (5 bases). Trimming took 1 base from V and 0 from J, leaving 13 bases between them. The germline V gene encodes CDR1 LNHNV and CDR2 YYDKDF (reference sequence). The CDR3 consists of 16 residues. The CDR3 sequence: CATSRGGRIGSYEQYF. For the CDR3, the DNA is TGTGCCACCAGCAGAGGAGGGCGGATAGGCTCCTACGAGCAGTACTTC.

This chain connects TRBV2 to TRBJ2-6; 7 bases fit TRBD1. CDR3 length: 19 amino acids. The J segment lost 0 bases and the V segment lost 2 bases, leaving 10 bases of the junction unmatched. Germline V gene data show CDR1 as SNHLY and CDR2 as FYNNEI. The CDR3 DNA sequence: TGTGCCAGCAGTGAACAGAGACAGGGATCATCCTCTGGGGCCAACGTCCTGACTTTC. Translating gives CASSEQRQGSSSGANVLTF.

The chain links TRBV20-1 to TRBJ1-1; D not certain. Per the germline V gene, CDR1 is DFQATT and CDR2 is SNEGSKA (reference sequence). This CDR3 comprises 16 residues. The V gene lost 3 bases and the J gene lost 5 bases, with 22 bases spanning the gap. The CDR3 region has the DNA TGCAGTGCTAGTGATATTTCCTCGGACTTGGAAACTGAAGCTTTCTTT. It yields the protein CSASDISSDLETEAFF.

The J gene is TRBJ2-7, the V gene TRBV9; 10 bases line up with TRBD2. The CDR3 length is 18 residues. Per the germline V gene, CDR1 is SGDLS and CDR2 is YYNGEE. Germline trimming cut 0 bases from V and 4 bases from J; bases unmatched to any gene: 13. CDR3 nucleotides: TGTGCCAGCAGCGTAGGGGAGACTAGCGGGCTCCTGGGGTACGAGCAGTACTTC. This translates into CASSVGETSGLLGYEQYF.

This rearrangement joins TRBV7-2 to TRBJ2-2, with 11 bases fitting TRBD2. Per germline, CDR1 SGHTA and CDR2 FQGNSA. This CDR3 has 17 residues. The ends lost 5 bases at V and 0 bases at J; junction bases unmatched: 5. CDR3 in DNA: TGTGCCAGCAGCACCCGACTAGCGGGGCCGAACACCGGGGAGCTGTTTTTT. Its translation is CASSTRLAGPNTGELFF.

This clone was recorded only once. The rearrangement joins TRBV7-2 to TRBJ1-2, with D hard to call. The ends were cut back, 5 bases at V and 4 bases at J, with 17 bases in the middle. CDR3 length: 15 amino acids. The V gene's germline CDR1 is SGHTA and CDR2 FQGNSA. DNA for the CDR3: TGTGCCAGCAGCCTGCGGCGGGGTTGGCTCTATGGCTACACCTTC. The encoded protein is CASSLRRGWLYGYTF.

This chain joins TRBV4-1 and TRBJ1-5, with 8 bases lining up with TRBD1. The CDR3 totals 16 residues. CDR1 and CDR2 (germline): MGHRA, YSYEKL. With V trimmed by 1 base and J by 5 bases, 7 bases remained unmatched. DNA of the CDR3: TGCGCCAGCAGCCAAGCTGAGACAGGGGATTATCAGCCCCAGCATTTT. Protein product: CASSQAETGDYQPQHF.

This chain joins TRBV6-5 and TRBJ1-2; no definite D call. The germline V gene encodes CDR1 MNHEY and CDR2 SVGAGI. V dropped 11 bases and J dropped 6 bases, with 22 bases sitting between them. This CDR3 has 14 amino acids. CDR3 nucleotides: TGTGCCGGAAGAACTCCGGCAGGCTGGGATGGCTACACCTTC. Its translation is CAGRTPAGWDGYTF.